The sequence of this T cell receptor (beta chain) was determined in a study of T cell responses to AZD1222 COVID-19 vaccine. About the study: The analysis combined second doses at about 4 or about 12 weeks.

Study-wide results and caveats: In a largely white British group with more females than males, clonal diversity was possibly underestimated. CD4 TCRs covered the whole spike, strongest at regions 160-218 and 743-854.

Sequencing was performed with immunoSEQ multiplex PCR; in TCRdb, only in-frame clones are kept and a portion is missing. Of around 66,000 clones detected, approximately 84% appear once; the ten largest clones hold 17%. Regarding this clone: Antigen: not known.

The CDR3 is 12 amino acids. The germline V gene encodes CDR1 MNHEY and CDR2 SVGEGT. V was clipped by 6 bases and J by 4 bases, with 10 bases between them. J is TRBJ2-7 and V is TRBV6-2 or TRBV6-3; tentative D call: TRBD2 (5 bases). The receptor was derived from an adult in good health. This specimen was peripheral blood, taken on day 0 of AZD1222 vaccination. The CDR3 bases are TGTGCCAGCAGCACAGCGGTTTACGAGCAGTACTTC. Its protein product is CASSTAVYEQYF.